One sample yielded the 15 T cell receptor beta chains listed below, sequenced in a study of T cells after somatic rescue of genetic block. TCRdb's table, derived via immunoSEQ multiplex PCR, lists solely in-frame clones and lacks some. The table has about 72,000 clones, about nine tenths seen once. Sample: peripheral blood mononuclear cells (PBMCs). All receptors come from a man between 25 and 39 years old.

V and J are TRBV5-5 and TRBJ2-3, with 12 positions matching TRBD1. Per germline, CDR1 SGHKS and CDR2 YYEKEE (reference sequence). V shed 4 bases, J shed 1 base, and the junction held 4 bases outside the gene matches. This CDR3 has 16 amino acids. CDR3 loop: CASSPGTGGRTDTQYF. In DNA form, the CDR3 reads TGTGCCAGCAGCCCAGGGACAGGGGGCCGCACAGATACGCAGTATTTT.

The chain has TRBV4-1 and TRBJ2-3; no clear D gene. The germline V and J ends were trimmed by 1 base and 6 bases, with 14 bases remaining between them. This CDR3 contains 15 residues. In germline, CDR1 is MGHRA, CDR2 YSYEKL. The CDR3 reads CASSQGRASGDTQYF. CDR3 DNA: TGCGCCAGCAGCCAAGGCCGGGCTTCCGGCGATACGCAGTATTTT.

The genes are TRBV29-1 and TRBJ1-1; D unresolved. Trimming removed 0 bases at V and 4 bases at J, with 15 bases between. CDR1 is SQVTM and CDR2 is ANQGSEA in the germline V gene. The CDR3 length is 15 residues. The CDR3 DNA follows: TGCAGCGTTGAAGATCTAGGTAGGGCGGGCACTGAAGCTTTCTTT. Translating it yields CSVEDLGRAGTEAFF.

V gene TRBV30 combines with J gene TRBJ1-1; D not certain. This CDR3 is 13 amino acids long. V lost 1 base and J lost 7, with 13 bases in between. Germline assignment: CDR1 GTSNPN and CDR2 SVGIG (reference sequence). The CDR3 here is CAWSGTVPYEAFF. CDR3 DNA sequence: TGTGCCTGGAGTGGAACAGTCCCTTATGAAGCTTTCTTT.

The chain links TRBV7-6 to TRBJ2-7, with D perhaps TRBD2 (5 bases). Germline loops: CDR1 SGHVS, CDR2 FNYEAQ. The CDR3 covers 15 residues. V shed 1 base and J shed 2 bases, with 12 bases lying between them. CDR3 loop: CASSLGTPGTYEQYF. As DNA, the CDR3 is TGTGCCAGCAGCTTAGGGACTCCCGGGACCTACGAGCAGTACTTC. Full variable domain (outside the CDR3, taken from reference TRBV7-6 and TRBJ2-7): GAGVSQSPRYKVTKRGQDVALRCDPISGHVSLYWYRQALGQGPEFLTYFNYEAQQDKSGLPNDRFSAERPEGSISTLTIQRTEQRDSAMYRCASSLGTPGTYEQYFGPGTRLTVT.

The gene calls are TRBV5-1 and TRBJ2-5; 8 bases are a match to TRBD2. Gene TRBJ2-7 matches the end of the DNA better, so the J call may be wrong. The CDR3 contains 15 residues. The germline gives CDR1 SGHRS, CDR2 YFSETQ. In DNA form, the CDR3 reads TGCGCCAGCAGCTCCCGCGAGCGGGGGAACTACGAGCAGTACTTC. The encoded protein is CASSSRERGNYEQYF.

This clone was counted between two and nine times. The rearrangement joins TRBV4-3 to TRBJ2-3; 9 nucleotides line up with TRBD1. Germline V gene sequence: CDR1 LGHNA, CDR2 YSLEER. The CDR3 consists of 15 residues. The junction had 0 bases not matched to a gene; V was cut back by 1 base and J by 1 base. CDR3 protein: CASSQGTGGTDTQYF. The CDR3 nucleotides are TGCGCCAGCAGCCAAGGGACAGGGGGCACAGATACGCAGTATTTT.

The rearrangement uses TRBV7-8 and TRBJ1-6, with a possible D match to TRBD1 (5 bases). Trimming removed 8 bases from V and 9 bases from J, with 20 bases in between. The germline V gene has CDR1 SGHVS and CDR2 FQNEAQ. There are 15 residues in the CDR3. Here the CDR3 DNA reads TGTGCCAGCGGCATTAGTGGGGGACGGAGTTCACCCCTCCACTTT. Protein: CASGISGGRSSPLHF.

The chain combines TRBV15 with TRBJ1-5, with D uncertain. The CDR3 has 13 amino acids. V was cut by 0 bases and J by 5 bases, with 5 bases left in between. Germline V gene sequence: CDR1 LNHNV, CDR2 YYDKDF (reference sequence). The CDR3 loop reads CATSRDLDQPQHF. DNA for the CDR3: TGTGCCACCAGCAGAGATTTGGATCAGCCCCAGCATTTT. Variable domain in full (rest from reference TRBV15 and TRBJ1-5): DAMVIQNPRYQVTQFGKPVTLSCSQTLNHNVMYWYQQKSSQAPKLLFHYYDKDFNNEADTPDNFQSRRPNTSFCFLDIRSPGLGDTAMYLCATSRDLDQPQHFGDGTRLSIL.

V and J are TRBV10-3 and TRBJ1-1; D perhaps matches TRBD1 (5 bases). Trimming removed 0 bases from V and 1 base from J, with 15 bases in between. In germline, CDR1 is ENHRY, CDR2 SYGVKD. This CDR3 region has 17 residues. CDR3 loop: CAISESRGRSSNTEAFF. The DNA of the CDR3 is TGTGCCATCAGTGAGTCTAGGGGACGTTCCTCGAACACTGAAGCTTTCTTT.

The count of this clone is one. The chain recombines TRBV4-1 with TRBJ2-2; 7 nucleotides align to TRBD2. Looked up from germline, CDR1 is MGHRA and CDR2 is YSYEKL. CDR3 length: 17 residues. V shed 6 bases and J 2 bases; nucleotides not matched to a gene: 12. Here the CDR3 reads CASRLGERDPNTGELFF. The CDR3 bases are TGCGCCAGCAGGCTGGGGGAGCGGGACCCCAACACCGGGGAGCTGTTTTTT.

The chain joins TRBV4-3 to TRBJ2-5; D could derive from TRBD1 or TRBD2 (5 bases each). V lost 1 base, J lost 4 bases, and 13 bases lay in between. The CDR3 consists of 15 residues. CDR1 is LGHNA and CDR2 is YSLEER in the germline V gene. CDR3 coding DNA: TGCGCCAGCAGCCAAGCTGCCGGGACGAGAGAGACCCAGTACTTC. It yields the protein CASSQAAGTRETQYF.

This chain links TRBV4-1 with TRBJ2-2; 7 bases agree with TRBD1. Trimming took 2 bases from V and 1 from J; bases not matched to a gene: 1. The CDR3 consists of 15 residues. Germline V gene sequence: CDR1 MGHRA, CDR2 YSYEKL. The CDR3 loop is CASSQQGVNTGELFF. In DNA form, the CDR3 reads TGCGCCAGCAGCCAACAGGGGGTGAACACCGGGGAGCTGTTTTTT.

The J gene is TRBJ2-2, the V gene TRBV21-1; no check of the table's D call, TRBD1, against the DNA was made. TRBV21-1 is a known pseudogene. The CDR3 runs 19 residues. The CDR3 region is CASSKGPQGDKANTGELFF. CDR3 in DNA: TGTGCCAGCAGCAAAGGGCCGCAAGGGGATAAAGCGAACACCGGGGAGCTGTTTTTT.

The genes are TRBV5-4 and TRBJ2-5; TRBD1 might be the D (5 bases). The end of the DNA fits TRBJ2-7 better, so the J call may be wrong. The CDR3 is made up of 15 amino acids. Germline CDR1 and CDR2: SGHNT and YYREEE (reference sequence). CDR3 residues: CASSLAGRARSEQYF. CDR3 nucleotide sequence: TGTGCCAGCAGCTTGGCGGGCAGGGCGAGAAGCGAGCAGTACTTC.